This T cell receptor beta chain was observed in a study of blood T cell repertoires in COVID-19. About the research overall: The origin of the acute and convalescent COVID-19 samples was the United States, Italy and Spain.

This clone was counted only a few times. Data came from immunoSEQ multiplex PCR; TCRdb stores just in-frame clones and leaves some out. The sample includes 200,000 to 300,000 clones, around 87% seen only once; the top ten take roughly 1.6%. V was clipped by 7 bases and J by 4 bases; unmatched bases: 7. This CDR3 contains 14 residues. Germline V gene sequence: CDR1 ENHRY, CDR2 SYGVKD. The source is a woman in her thirties or forties who had recovered from COVID-19. Sequenced sample: peripheral blood. The chain uses TRBV10-3 and TRBJ1-1; 9 bases map to TRBD1. Here the CDR3 reads CAITAGTGFTEAFF. CDR3 in DNA: TGTGCCATCACAGCCGGGACAGGGTTCACTGAAGCTTTCTTT.